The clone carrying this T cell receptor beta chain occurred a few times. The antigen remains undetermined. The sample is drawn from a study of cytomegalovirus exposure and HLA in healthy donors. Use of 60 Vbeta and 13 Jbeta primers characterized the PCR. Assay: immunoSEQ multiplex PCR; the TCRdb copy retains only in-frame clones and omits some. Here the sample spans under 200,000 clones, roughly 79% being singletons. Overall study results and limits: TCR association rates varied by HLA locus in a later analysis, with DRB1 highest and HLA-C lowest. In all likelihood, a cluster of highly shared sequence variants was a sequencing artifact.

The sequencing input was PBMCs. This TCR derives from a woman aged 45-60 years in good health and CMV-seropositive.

The CDR3 sequence: CASSYDSSSYNEQFF. CDR3 nucleotide sequence: TGTGCCAGCAGCTACGACTCGAGCTCCTACAATGAGCAGTTCTTC. The chain employs TRBV6-4 and TRBJ2-1; D gene uncertain. CDR3 length equals 15 residues. Germline CDR1 and CDR2: MRHNA and SNTAGT. Trimming shortened V by 6 bases and J by 0 bases, and 12 bases separated the two germline ends.